This T cell receptor beta chain was captured in a study of identical twins. With no exceptions, donors were healthy Caucasians. The CDR3 spans 18 residues. Trimming removed 2 bases from V and 7 bases from J; junction bases left unmatched: 13. CDR1 and CDR2 (germline): SGHAT, FQDESV (reference sequence). This clonotype was recorded at least ten times. A universal primer site was incorporated via template switching, and the cDNA contained unique molecular identifiers. TCRdb reprocessed the 5' RACE reads with MiXCR, giving one entry per CDR3 protein. Found here are some 1,600,000 distinct CDR3 sequences, under 35% of them singletons; the top ten hold approximately 0.25%.

This chain connects TRBV11-1 to TRBJ2-1, with TRBD2 identical over 11 bases. This sequence originates from a newborn girl in good health. Material: cord blood. The CDR3 DNA is TGTGCCAGCAGCTTACCACCGGCCAAGACTAGCGGGAATAATGAGCAGTTCTTC. This gives the protein CASSLPPAKTSGNNEQFF. Based on the CDR3 plus reference TRBV11-1 and TRBJ2-1, the full variable domain is EAEVAQSPRYKITEKSQAVAFWCDPISGHATLYWYRQILGQGPELLVQFQDESVVDDSQLPKDRFSAERLKGVDSTLKIQPAELGDSAMYLCASSLPPAKTSGNNEQFFGPGTRLTVL.